These 24 T cell receptor beta chains were all obtained from the same sample, sequenced in a study of OX40 agonist ivuxolimab in advanced cancers. Produced via immunoSEQ multiplex PCR; TCRdb's table is partial and in-frame only. The sample consists of 60,000 to 70,000 clones, 80% of them appearing once. Specimen: CD4+ or CD8+ T cells sorted from blood, collected in a trial of the OX40 agonist ivuxolimab. These TCRs come from an adult with an advanced solid tumor such as melanoma, head and neck, liver or kidney cancer.

The CDR3 DNA reads as TGCGCCAGCCTTAACCCCGGGAGCTCCTACAATGAGCAGTTCTTC. Protein sequence: CASLNPGSSYNEQFF. The chain joins TRBV5-1 to TRBJ2-1; possibly TRBD2 for D (6 bases). Trimming took 7 bases from V and 0 from J, leaving 14 bases between them. The CDR3 is made up of 15 amino acids. Germline V gives CDR1 SGHRS, CDR2 YFSETQ.

This clone was picked up a small number of times. CDR3 nucleotide sequence: TGTGGTCCAGGGTGCGGAGATGGCTACACCTTC. Its protein product is CGPGCGDGYTF. The rearrangement uses TRBV19 and TRBJ1-2, with D possibly matching TRBD1 (5 bases). The length of the CDR3 is 11 residues. The germline gives CDR1 LNHDA, CDR2 SQIVND (reference sequence).

V usage is TRBV21-1 and J usage is TRBJ2-3; the table assigns TRBD1, which was not confirmed against the DNA. TRBV21-1 is a documented pseudogene. The CDR3 covers 16 residues. CDR3 loop: CASSKMWGHRTDTQYF. CDR3 DNA sequence: TGTGCCAGCAGCAAAATGTGGGGACACCGCACAGATACGCAGTATTTT.

The genes are TRBV25-1 and TRBJ1-5; D may be TRBD1 (6 bases). The V end was cut by 6 bases, the J end by 2 bases, with 11 bases between. Germline lookup yields CDR1 MGHDK and CDR2 SYGVNS. The CDR3 is 14 residues long. The CDR3 spells CASRQGGGNQPQHF. Here the CDR3 DNA reads TGTGCCAGCAGACAGGGAGGGGGCAATCAGCCCCAGCATTTT.

In its sample, this clone is medium-sized. The chain employs TRBV5-1 and TRBJ1-1; D is possibly TRBD1 (5 bases). CDR3 length equals 15 residues. CDR1 is SGHRS and CDR2 is YFSETQ in the germline V gene. Trimming removed 0 bases from V and 5 bases from J, with 14 bases in between. The CDR3 coding sequence is TGCGCCAGCAGCTTGGATAGTGGGGGAGGGACTGAAGCTTTCTTT. It is translated as CASSLDSGGGTEAFF.

The gene calls are TRBV5-4 and TRBJ1-2, with a tentative D call TRBD1 (6 bases). The CDR3 is 15 residues long. Germline-derived CDR1 and CDR2 are SGHNT and YYREEE (reference sequence). V gave up 2 bases and J gave up 2 bases, with 13 bases separating them. CDR3 sequence reads: CASSLGGGRNYGYTF. The CDR3 nucleotides are TGTGCCAGCAGCTTAGGGGGGGGGAGGAACTATGGCTACACCTTC.

This clone has just one count. The chain is built from TRBV7-8 and TRBJ2-1; 9 bases map to TRBD2. In germline, CDR1 is SGHVS, CDR2 FQNEAQ. CDR3 length: 14 residues. J was trimmed by 10 bases and V by 6 bases; bases with no gene match: 10. The CDR3: CASRPERGALEQFF. CDR3 bases: TGTGCCAGCAGACCAGAGCGGGGGGCACTGGAGCAGTTCTTC.

This rearrangement joins TRBV30 to TRBJ2-3, with D uncertain. V lost 6 bases to trimming and J lost 1 base, with 14 bases between them. The CDR3 runs to 14 residues. Germline CDR1 reads GTSNPN; CDR2 reads SVGIG (reference sequence). For the CDR3, the DNA is TGTGCCTGTAAAACAGAGCACCGCACAGATACGCAGTATTTT. Its translation: CACKTEHRTDTQYF.

The chain has TRBV5-4 and TRBJ1-1, with 9 bases aligning to TRBD1. This CDR3 has 14 residues. Germline CDR1 is SGHNT and CDR2 is YYREEE (reference sequence). Trimming took 5 bases from V and 4 from J; bases not matched to a gene: 6. For the CDR3, the DNA is TGTGCCAGCAGTTGGGACAGGGAGGCCACTGAAGCTTTCTTT. This codes for CASSWDREATEAFF.

As to this clone: At the DNA level, this CDR3 is encoded by other sequences in the same sample as well. The chain carries TRBV5-1 and TRBJ2-6, with a tentative D call TRBD2 (5 bases). Germline loops: CDR1 SGHRS, CDR2 YFSETQ. Trimming cost V 2 bases and J 4 bases, with 10 bases left between them. CDR3 length equals 15 residues. The CDR3 sequence: CASSLIGEGANVLTF. Here the CDR3 DNA reads TGCGCCAGCAGCTTAATCGGGGAAGGGGCCAACGTCCTGACTTTC.

This rearrangement joins TRBV7-2 to TRBJ2-3; the match to TRBD2 covers 8 bases. This CDR3 is 19 amino acids long. CDR1 and CDR2 (germline): SGHTA, FQGNSA. V shed 6 bases, J shed 0 bases, and the junction held 17 bases outside the gene matches. The CDR3 protein is CASSLASWRGVSSTDTQYF. The CDR3 nucleotides read TGTGCCAGCAGTTTGGCCTCCTGGCGGGGGGTTTCTAGCACAGATACGCAGTATTTT.

The chain has TRBV4-1 and TRBJ2-2; D gene uncertain. The CDR3 runs 13 residues. Germline V CDR1 and CDR2: MGHRA, YSYEKL. V was clipped by 2 bases and J by 5 bases, with 6 bases between them. Written as DNA, the CDR3 is TGCGCCAGCAGCCAACTGATAACCGGGGAGCTGTTTTTT. Its translation: CASSQLITGELFF.

The sample holds a few counts of this clone. CDR3 DNA: TGTGCCAGCTCACCAACAGGGAGGGAGTCACCCCTCCACTTT. As protein: CASSPTGRESPLHF. The chain uses TRBV18 and TRBJ1-6; a weak D match, TRBD1 (6 bases). This CDR3 comprises 14 residues. Germline values: CDR1 KGHSH, CDR2 LQKENI. V gave up 2 bases and J gave up 10 bases, with 12 bases separating them. Filled out from reference TRBV18 and TRBJ1-6, the complete variable domain reads NAGVMQNPRHLVRRRGQEARLRCSPMKGHSHVYWYRQLPEEGLKFMVYLQKENIIDESGMPKERFSAEFPKEGPSILRIQQVVRGDSAAYFCASSPTGRESPLHFGNGTRLTVT.

The rearrangement uses TRBV19 and TRBJ2-7; 10 bases are a match to TRBD1. Germline lookup yields CDR1 LNHDA and CDR2 SQIVND (reference sequence). V was clipped by 4 bases and J by 0 bases; unmatched bases: 3. The CDR3 contains 15 residues. The CDR3 loop is CASSTTGGGSYEQYF. In DNA, the CDR3 is TGTGCCAGTAGTACGACAGGGGGCGGCTCCTACGAGCAGTACTTC. Full variable domain (remainder filled in from reference TRBV19 and TRBJ2-7): DGGITQSPKYLFRKEGQNVTLSCEQNLNHDAMYWYRQDPGQGLRLIYYSQIVNDFQKGDIAEGYSVSREKKESFPLTVTSAQKNPTAFYLCASSTTGGGSYEQYFGPGTRLTVT.

The chain employs TRBV7-8 and TRBJ1-2, with D perhaps TRBD1 (6 bases). Germline V lookup: CDR1 SGHVS, CDR2 FQNEAQ. With 3 bases removed from V and 7 bases from J, the gap between germline ends came to 15 bases. This CDR3 is built from 14 residues. The CDR3 loop reads CASSLTSGAGGYTF. The CDR3 DNA reads as TGTGCCAGCAGCTTGACGTCAGGGGCTGGTGGCTACACCTTC.

This chain connects TRBV29-1 to TRBJ2-3, with TRBD2 identical over 10 bases. The J segment lost 5 bases and the V segment lost 4 bases, leaving 15 bases of the junction unmatched. CDR1 and CDR2 from the germline V gene are SQVTM and ANQGSEA. The CDR3 runs to 17 residues. The CDR3 here is CSVGTLLSGGRGDTQYF. DNA for the CDR3: TGCAGCGTTGGGACCCTTCTTAGCGGGGGGAGGGGAGATACGCAGTATTTT.

The J gene is TRBJ2-7, the V gene TRBV27, with D unclear. The CDR3 has 15 amino acids. CDR1 and CDR2 from the germline V gene are MNHEY and SMNVEV (reference sequence). Trimming removed 2 bases at V and 1 base at J, with 12 bases between. DNA for the CDR3: TGTGCCAGCAGTTTAAAGGGAATGGGGTCCTACGAGCAGTACTTC. Protein sequence: CASSLKGMGSYEQYF.

J is TRBJ1-6 and V is TRBV5-1, with a possible D match to TRBD1 (6 bases). The CDR3 is 14 amino acids. Per germline, CDR1 SGHRS and CDR2 YFSETQ. V shed 1 base and J shed 8 bases, with 10 bases lying between them. Written as DNA, the CDR3 is TGCGCCAGCAGCTTGACAGGGCAGGATTCACCCCTCCACTTT. Protein sequence: CASSLTGQDSPLHF.

The rearrangement joins TRBV19 to TRBJ2-1; TRBD1 agrees at 7 bases. The germline V gene encodes CDR1 LNHDA and CDR2 SQIVND (reference sequence). V lost 0 bases, J lost 12 bases, and 8 bases stayed unmatched. This CDR3 spans 14 amino acids. The CDR3 is CASSIEPGQSAQFF. In DNA, the CDR3 is TGTGCCAGTAGTATAGAGCCGGGACAGTCAGCGCAGTTCTTC.

This clone was counted a few times. The CDR3 nucleotides read TGTGCCAGCAGCTTGGAAAGGGGGGGAGATTACAATGAGCAGTTCTTC. The encoded protein is CASSLERGGDYNEQFF. This chain links TRBV5-6 with TRBJ2-1; D is possibly TRBD2 (7 bases). The CDR3 spans 16 residues. Trimming shortened V by 0 bases and J by 4 bases, and 14 bases separated the two germline ends. Germline values: CDR1 SGHDT, CDR2 YYEEEE. The full variable domain, in which reference TRBV5-6 and TRBJ2-1 provide the parts outside the CDR3, is DAGVTQSPTHLIKTRGQQVTLRCSPKSGHDTVSWYQQALGQGPQFIFQYYEEEERQRGNFPDRFSGHQFPNYSSELNVNALLLGDSALYLCASSLERGGDYNEQFFGPGTRLTVL.

CDR3 sequence (DNA): TGTGCCAGCAGTGGACGGACAGGGGGCCCTATAGGCTACACCTTC. As protein: CASSGRTGGPIGYTF. The V call is TRBV2, the J call TRBJ1-2, with 11 bases identical to TRBD1. CDR1 and CDR2 from the germline V gene are SNHLY and FYNNEI. The CDR3 runs 15 residues. V was pared by 4 bases and J by 8 bases, with 9 bases of the junction left unmatched. The variable domain in full, with the rest retrieved from reference TRBV2 and TRBJ1-2, is EPEVTQTPSHQVTQMGQEVILRCVPISNHLYFYWYRQILGQKVEFLVSFYNNEISEKSEIFDDQFSVERPDGSNFTLKIRSTKLEDSAMYFCASSGRTGGPIGYTFGSGTRLTVV.

This chain joins TRBV7-9 and TRBJ2-3; D is unclear. The CDR3 consists of 12 residues. Trimming took 4 bases from V and 2 from J, leaving 4 bases between them. CDR1 is SEHNR, CDR2 FQNEAQ, per germline (reference sequence). In DNA form, the CDR3 reads TGTGCCAGCAGCTCCGCCACAGATACGCAGTATTTT. It is translated as CASSSATDTQYF.

The chain is built from TRBV30 and TRBJ2-5; TRBD1 aligns across 8 bases. With 0 bases clipped from V and 5 bases from J, the junction kept 5 bases outside the gene matches. Germline lookup yields CDR1 GTSNPN and CDR2 SVGIG (reference sequence). CDR3 length: 14 residues. This chain's CDR3 is CAWSVVSGGETQYF. The DNA of the CDR3 is TGTGCCTGGAGTGTCGTTTCAGGGGGCGAGACCCAGTACTTC.

V usage is TRBV7-9 and J usage is TRBJ2-2; D is perhaps TRBD1 (6 bases). The CDR3 sequence is 15 residues long. The ends were cut back, 2 bases at V and 4 bases at J, with 11 bases in the middle. The V gene's germline CDR1 is SEHNR and CDR2 FQNEAQ (reference sequence). The CDR3 sequence is CASSLSGVGTGELFF. CDR3 DNA sequence: TGTGCCAGCAGCTTATCAGGGGTCGGCACCGGGGAGCTGTTTTTT.